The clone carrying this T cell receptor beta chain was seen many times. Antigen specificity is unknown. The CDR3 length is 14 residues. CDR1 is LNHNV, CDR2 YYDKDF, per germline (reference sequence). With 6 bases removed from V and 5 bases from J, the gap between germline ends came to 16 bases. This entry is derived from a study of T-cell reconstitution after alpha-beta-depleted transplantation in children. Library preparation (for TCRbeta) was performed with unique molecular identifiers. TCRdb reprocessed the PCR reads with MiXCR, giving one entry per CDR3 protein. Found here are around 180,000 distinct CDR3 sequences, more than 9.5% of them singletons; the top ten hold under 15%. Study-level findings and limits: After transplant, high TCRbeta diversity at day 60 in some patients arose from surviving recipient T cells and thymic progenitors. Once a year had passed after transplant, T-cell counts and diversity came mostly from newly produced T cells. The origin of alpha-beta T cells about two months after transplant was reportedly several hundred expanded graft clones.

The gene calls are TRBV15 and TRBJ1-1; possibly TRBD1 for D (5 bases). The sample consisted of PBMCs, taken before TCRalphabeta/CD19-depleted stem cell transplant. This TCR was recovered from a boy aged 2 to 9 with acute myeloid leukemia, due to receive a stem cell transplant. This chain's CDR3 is CATSPFQGGTEAFF. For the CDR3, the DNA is TGTGCCACCAGTCCCTTCCAGGGAGGGACTGAAGCTTTCTTT.